The clone carrying this T cell receptor beta chain was counted only a few times. TCRdb re-called the RT-PCR reads with MiXCR, one entry per CDR3 protein. The repertoire holds 920,000 or so distinct CDR3 sequences, with roughly 18% as singletons. The data originate from a study of patients and donors after allogeneic stem cell transplantation. This CDR3 has 17 residues. The germline CDR1 and CDR2 sequences are MNHEY and SVGAGI. The V end was cut by 2 bases, the J end by 1 base, with 16 bases between. This chain joins TRBV6-5 and TRBJ2-3, with D unclear. Sequenced: blood, either unsorted or a sorted T cell fraction (not recorded which). This sequence originates from a human donor who was either an allogeneic HSCT recipient or a stem cell or donor lymphocyte infusion donor (not recorded which). It is not recorded whose cells these are; they may come from a transplant donor. The CDR3 DNA reads as TGTGCCAGCAGTTACCCGCGTCCCCGGGCCGGCACAGATACGCAGTATTTT. Translation gives CASSYPRPRAGTDTQYF.